One and the same sample provided the 26 T cell receptor beta chains below, sequenced in a study of T cell repertoires in cytomegalovirus infection. TCRdb re-derived calls from the reads in MiXCR, one entry per CDR3 protein. The table lists approximately 550,000 distinct CDR3 sequences, about 15% of them singletons. Sequenced: CD8+ T cells from PBMCs. These TCRs come from a human donor in good health (CMV status not recorded). Some clones in this sample may be carry-over from other donors' samples.

Note on this clonotype: At one boundary the junction diverges from the germline segment, which might be a read error. The DNA for the CDR3 is TGTGTCAGCAGCTCGACAGGGTCTTCCTACGAGCAGTACTTC. Its protein product is CVSSSTGSSYEQYF. The gene calls are TRBV25-1 and TRBJ2-7; 7 bases are shared with TRBD1. There are 14 residues in the CDR3. Germline V gene data show CDR1 as MGHDK and CDR2 as SYGVNS.

Only a few counts were recorded for this clonotype. The V and J genes are TRBV27 and TRBJ1-6, with 9 bases that match TRBD1. The CDR3 covers 16 residues. After removal of 7 bases from V and 7 bases from J, the junction contained 11 bases not matched to a gene. Germline CDR1 reads MNHEY; CDR2 reads SMNVEV (reference sequence). CDR3 nucleotides: TGTGCCAGCACCTTGGGGGGGACAGGGCGGAATTCACCCCTCCACTTT. Protein: CASTLGGTGRNSPLHF.

This clonotype appeared many times. The V and J genes are TRBV6-1 and TRBJ2-3; a possible D gene is TRBD2 (6 bases). The CDR3 extends over 14 amino acids. Germline V gene sequence: CDR1 MNHNS, CDR2 SASEGT. The V end was cut by 5 bases, the J end by 6 bases, with 15 bases between. In nucleotides, the CDR3 is TGTGCCAGCAGTTCGGTGGGAGGAGATGATACGCAGTATTTT. Its translation is CASSSVGGDDTQYF.

This clonotype was seen repeatedly, ten times or more. J is TRBJ1-1 and V is TRBV28, with 8 bases matching TRBD1. Germline assignment: CDR1 MDHEN and CDR2 SYDVKM. The trim removed 6 bases at V and 4 bases at J, leaving 7 bases unmatched. The CDR3 loop spans 14 amino acids. The CDR3 spells CASRIITGGTEAFF. CDR3 coding DNA: TGTGCCAGCAGGATAATCACAGGGGGCACTGAAGCTTTCTTT.

This clonotype was counted ten times or more. V gene TRBV7-6 combines with J gene TRBJ1-6; the D gene is possibly TRBD1 (5 bases). Per germline, CDR1 SGHVS and CDR2 FNYEAQ. This CDR3 spans 16 amino acids. V lost 1 base and J lost 8, with 15 bases in between. In nucleotides, the CDR3 is TGTGCCAGCAGCTTAGAGGCAGGGCCAAGGGATTCACCCCTCCACTTT. Protein product: CASSLEAGPRDSPLHF.

CDR3 sequence (DNA): TGTGCCAGCAGTGAATTGTGGGACACCGCGAAGCAGTCCTACAATGAGCAGTTCTTC. Its translation is CASSELWDTAKQSYNEQFF. V gene TRBV2 combines with J gene TRBJ2-1; tentative D call: TRBD1 (6 bases). The CDR3 length is 19 residues. Per germline, CDR1 SNHLY and CDR2 FYNNEI. The V and J ends lost 2 bases and 1 base respectively, with 21 bases between them.

The chain is built from TRBV4-1 and TRBJ2-1; a possible D gene is TRBD2 (6 bases). Between the trimmed V and J ends, which lost 1 base and 8 bases, there was a span of 12 bases. The CDR3 is made up of 14 amino acids. Germline CDR1 and CDR2: MGHRA and YSYEKL. The CDR3 region has the DNA TGCGCCAGCAGCCAAGCGGGAGATGGCTATGAGCAGTTCTTC. Translated, it gives CASSQAGDGYEQFF.

This clonotype showed up many times. V and J are TRBV4-1 and TRBJ1-2; the match to TRBD1 covers 8 bases. V trimming: 1 base; J trimming: 8 bases; junction bases outside the gene matches: 9. Per the germline V gene, CDR1 is MGHRA and CDR2 is YSYEKL. The length of the CDR3 is 15 residues. The CDR3 here is CASSQGSTGGRGYTF. Written as DNA, the CDR3 is TGCGCCAGCAGCCAAGGTTCCACAGGGGGACGCGGCTACACCTTC.

This clonotype has at least ten counts. CDR3 bases: TGTGCCAGCAGTTTAGGGGACAGCTATGGCTACACCTTC. Translating it yields CASSLGDSYGYTF. The chain couples TRBV28 to TRBJ1-2; 7 bases fit TRBD1. The V gene's germline CDR1 is MDHEN and CDR2 SYDVKM. Germline trimming cut 2 bases from V and 4 bases from J; bases unmatched to any gene: 1. The length of the CDR3 is 13 residues.

This clonotype showed up just a few times. This chain links TRBV6-6 with TRBJ2-5; 7 bases align to TRBD1. J lost 3 bases, V lost 6 bases, and 7 bases had no gene match. The CDR3 contains 14 residues. The germline V gene encodes CDR1 MNHNY and CDR2 SVGAGI (reference sequence). The CDR3 sequence is CASSGDRVKETQYF. In DNA form, the CDR3 reads TGTGCCAGCAGCGGAGACAGGGTGAAAGAGACCCAGTACTTC.

The CDR3 region is CASSSLIDTQYF. Written as DNA, the CDR3 is TGTGCCAGCAGCTCCCTCATAGATACGCAGTATTTT. The V call is TRBV11-2, the J call TRBJ2-3, with D hard to call. V lost 4 bases and J lost 5, with 7 bases in between. The V gene's germline CDR1 is SGHAT and CDR2 FQNNGV. This CDR3 has 12 amino acids.

This clonotype came up many times. The gene calls are TRBV12-3 or TRBV12-4 and TRBJ1-1; TRBD1 is a possible D gene (5 bases). The ends were cut back, 2 bases at V and 11 bases at J, with 15 bases in the middle. This CDR3 comprises 13 residues. This CDR3 is CASSLLRGRLAFF. DNA for the CDR3: TGTGCCAGCAGTTTACTTCGGGGGAGGTTGGCTTTCTTT.

The chain joins TRBV20-1 to TRBJ2-3, with D possibly matching TRBD2 (6 bases). The CDR3 totals 16 residues. Germline CDR1 and CDR2: DFQATT and SNEGSKA (reference sequence). V dropped 8 bases and J dropped 5 bases, with 26 bases sitting between them. DNA for the CDR3: TGCAGTTCGGCCCTCTGGGAACGGGAGTATCAAGATACGCAGTATTTT. Residues: CSSALWEREYQDTQYF.

This clonotype has just a few counts. The rearrangement uses TRBV7-9 and TRBJ2-1; D is possibly TRBD2 (6 bases). Germline CDR1 and CDR2: SEHNR and FQNEAQ (reference sequence). This CDR3 is built from 16 residues. With 4 bases removed from V and 7 bases from J, the gap between germline ends came to 20 bases. In DNA form, the CDR3 reads TGTGCCAGCAGCTCTCCGATTCCGGGACTCACTAATGAGCAGTTCTTC. Encoded protein: CASSSPIPGLTNEQFF.

This clonotype was counted only a few times. This chain joins TRBV5-4 and TRBJ1-1, with TRBD1 matching over 7 bases. The ends lost 5 bases at V and 8 bases at J; junction bases unmatched: 3. The CDR3 spans 11 residues. Germline V CDR1 and CDR2: SGHNT, YYREEE (reference sequence). CDR3 in DNA: TGTGCCAGCAGAGGACAGGACGAAGCTTTCTTT. Amino acid sequence: CASRGQDEAFF.

This clonotype was observed many times. V is TRBV7-9 and J is TRBJ1-1, with TRBD1 matching 7 bases. The CDR3 extends over 15 amino acids. The J segment lost 0 bases and the V segment lost 2 bases, leaving 3 bases of the junction unmatched. Germline V lookup: CDR1 SEHNR, CDR2 FQNEAQ (reference sequence). The CDR3 nucleotides are TGTGCCAGCAGCTTACTAGGGGGCGTGAACACTGAAGCTTTCTTT. Translation: CASSLLGGVNTEAFF.

CDR3 bases: TGTGCCAGCAGCGTAGCAAGGGGGGCAGGCTACAATGAGCAGTTCTTC. It is translated as CASSVARGAGYNEQFF. This chain connects TRBV9 to TRBJ2-1, with D perhaps being TRBD1 or TRBD2 (6 bases each). The CDR3 contains 16 residues. The V gene lost 0 bases and the J gene lost 3 bases, with 13 bases spanning the gap. Germline CDR1 reads SGDLS; CDR2 reads YYNGEE.

The chain has TRBV27 and TRBJ1-1; 8 positions agree with TRBD1. Germline trimming cut 5 bases from V and 4 bases from J; bases unmatched to any gene: 3. The CDR3 is 13 residues long. CDR1 and CDR2 (germline): MNHEY, SMNVEV (reference sequence). CDR3: CASSNGQGTEAFF. The CDR3 DNA sequence: TGTGCCAGCAGTAACGGACAGGGCACTGAAGCTTTCTTT.

This clonotype was recorded at least ten times. The V call is TRBV28, the J call TRBJ2-6; D gene uncertain. From germline, CDR1 is MDHEN and CDR2 SYDVKM. With 7 bases removed from V and 0 bases from J, the gap between germline ends came to 22 bases. The CDR3 loop spans 19 amino acids. The CDR3 sequence: CASMMANQRIHSGANVLTF. The CDR3 nucleotides read TGTGCCAGCATGATGGCTAATCAGAGGATTCACTCTGGGGCCAACGTCCTGACTTTC.

The chain links TRBV12-3 or TRBV12-4 to TRBJ2-1; D not resolved. The V end lost 11 bases, the J end lost 5 bases, and 13 bases lay between the germline ends. CDR3 size: 12 residues. The CDR3 loop is CAGARVHNEQFF. CDR3 nucleotides: TGTGCCGGAGCAAGAGTCCACAATGAGCAGTTCTTC.

The sample holds many counts of this clonotype. The chain carries TRBV12-3 or TRBV12-4 and TRBJ2-3; 8 bases match TRBD1. This CDR3 is built from 17 residues. The J segment lost 2 bases and the V segment lost 2 bases, leaving 9 bases of the junction unmatched. CDR3 loop: CASSLSGQGETTDTQYF. The CDR3 DNA is TGTGCCAGCAGTTTATCTGGACAGGGAGAGACCACAGATACGCAGTATTTT.

The V and J genes are TRBV27 and TRBJ2-7, with 14 bases matching TRBD2. This CDR3 has 16 amino acids. With V trimmed by 4 bases and J by 5 bases, 7 bases remained unmatched. CDR1 and CDR2 from the germline V gene are MNHEY and SMNVEV (reference sequence). CDR3 in amino acids: CASSYSGTSGSDEQYF. The CDR3 nucleotides read TGTGCCAGCAGTTACTCCGGGACTAGCGGGAGCGACGAGCAGTACTTC.

The chain couples TRBV7-7 to TRBJ2-6; D is undetermined. Trimming shortened V by 5 bases and J by 0 bases, and 8 bases separated the two germline ends. CDR1 SSHAT and CDR2 FNYEAQ come from the germline V gene (reference sequence). The length of the CDR3 is 15 residues. The CDR3 is CASSPRASGANVLTF. Written as DNA, the CDR3 is TGTGCCAGCAGCCCCCGGGCCTCTGGGGCCAACGTCCTGACTTTC.

This clonotype showed up many times. The chain is built from TRBV7-9 and TRBJ2-7; 8 bases fit TRBD1. The germline V gene encodes CDR1 SEHNR and CDR2 FQNEAQ (reference sequence). V was pared by 5 bases and J by 6 bases, with 12 bases of the junction left unmatched. The length of the CDR3 is 15 residues. The CDR3 spells CASSVSGTGRVEQYF. In nucleotides, the CDR3 is TGTGCCAGCAGCGTTTCGGGGACAGGCCGAGTCGAGCAGTACTTC.

This clonotype was picked up a small number of times. The junction differs from germline at one of its ends, possibly a read error. The chain employs TRBV30 and TRBJ1-1; D unresolved. CDR1 is GTSNPN, CDR2 SVGIG, per germline (reference sequence). The CDR3 length is 10 residues. The CDR3 DNA sequence: TGTGCTTGGATGAACTCTGAAGCTTTCTTT. Translation: CAWMNSEAFF.

This clonotype was picked up a small number of times. The J gene is TRBJ2-7, the V gene TRBV27, with 8 bases identical to TRBD2. The CDR3 is 15 residues long. Per the germline V gene, CDR1 is MNHEY and CDR2 is SMNVEV (reference sequence). With V trimmed by 6 bases and J by 2 bases, 9 bases remained unmatched. Written as DNA, the CDR3 is TGTGCCAGCAGCCTTCACGGGGGGGGAGCCTACGAGCAGTACTTC. It codes for CASSLHGGGAYEQYF.